These T cell receptor beta chains were read from a single sample in a study of T cell repertoires in cytomegalovirus infection. TCRdb independently ran MiXCR on the reads; one entry per CDR3 protein. Of roughly 640,000 distinct CDR3 sequences listed, 20% to 25% are singletons. The sequenced sample consisted of CD8+ T cells from PBMCs. The source of these receptors is a human donor in good health (CMV status not recorded). Some clones in this sample may be carry-over from other donors' samples. CDR3s include the opening cysteine and the closing phenylalanine or tryptophan. D genes are given only for firm matches. Some rows mark clone size as missing; the rest say once, few, many or name a class of expanded clone.

v_call	d_call	j_call	clone_size	cdr3_aa	cdr3_nt
TRBV3-1	-	TRBJ2-6	-	CASSQELSGANVLTF	TGTGCCAGCAGCCAAGAACTGTCCGGGGCCAACGTCCTGACTTTC
TRBV7-8	TRBD1	TRBJ2-2	many	CASSLSGDRGVTGELFF	TGTGCCAGCAGCTTATCCGGGGACAGGGGCGTCACCGGGGAGCTGTTTTTT
TRBV11-2	TRBD2	TRBJ2-5	few	CASSPEGLAGGRETQYF	TGTGCCAGCAGCCCCGAAGGGCTAGCGGGGGGGCGGGAGACCCAGTACTTC
TRBV19	TRBD1	TRBJ2-1	few	CASEEGAGYNEQFF	TGTGCCAGTGAAGAGGGGGCCGGTTACAATGAGCAGTTCTTC
TRBV5-4	-	TRBJ2-3	-	CASRHPTGAQYF	TGTGCCAGCAGACACCCGACAGGAGCGCAGTATTTT
TRBV29-1	-	TRBJ2-3	-	CSVDARPDTQYF	TGCAGCGTGGACGCGAGACCAGATACGCAGTATTTT
TRBV2	TRBD2	TRBJ2-1	-	CASTPWGLAGGLEQFF	TGTGCCAGCACCCCCTGGGGGCTAGCGGGGGGCTTGGAGCAGTTCTTC
TRBV28	-	TRBJ2-5	few	CASSLTRRETQYF	TGTGCCAGCAGTTTAACCAGGAGAGAGACCCAGTACTTC
TRBV6-6	TRBD1	TRBJ1-2	many	CASSFFMDRSNGYTF	TGTGCCAGCAGTTTTTTTATGGACAGGAGCAATGGCTACACCTTC
TRBV6-5	-	TRBJ2-1	few	CASSYLSGEGNEQFF	TGTGCCAGCAGTTACCTGTCAGGGGAAGGCAATGAGCAGTTCTTC
TRBV4-2	TRBD1	TRBJ1-2	few	CASSQDPRGRPYGYTF	TGTGCCAGCAGCCAAGACCCCAGGGGGCGTCCCTATGGCTACACCTTC
TRBV7-6	TRBD1	TRBJ1-5	many	CASSYGQGVQPQHF	TGTGCCAGCAGCTATGGACAGGGGGTTCAGCCCCAGCATTTT
TRBV6-2/TRBV6-3	-	TRBJ1-1	-	CASGRMNTEAFF	TGTGCCAGCGGCAGGATGAACACTGAAGCTTTCTTT
TRBV20-1	-	TRBJ2-3	-	CSATASEDTDTQYF	TGCAGTGCAACCGCTAGCGAGGACACAGATACGCAGTATTTT